The 18 T cell receptor beta chains presented below share a single source sample, sequenced in a study of blood T cell repertoires in COVID-19. The repertoire was sequenced with immunoSEQ multiplex PCR; TCRdb's copy has only in-frame clones and lacks some. The repertoire has 300,000 to 500,000 clones, around 89% of them found once; the top ten carry around 0.95%. The sample was PBMCs or T cells enriched from blood (not recorded which). The receptors here all came from a woman aged 25 to 39 with acute COVID-19.

This clone was found once. The rearrangement joins TRBV6-4 to TRBJ1-1; 7 bases agree with TRBD1. CDR3 size: 14 residues. Germline values: CDR1 MRHNA, CDR2 SNTAGT. J gave up 3 bases and V 6 bases, and 7 bases lay outside the gene matches. The CDR3 region is CASRQTGADTEAFF. CDR3 nucleotides: TGTGCCAGCAGGCAAACAGGGGCGGACACTGAAGCTTTCTTT.

This clone was recorded only once. The CDR3 reads CASRLDRNLNYGYTF. The DNA of the CDR3 is TGTGCCAGCAGACTCGACAGGAATCTGAACTATGGCTACACCTTC. This rearrangement joins TRBV2 to TRBJ1-2; the D gene is possibly TRBD1 (6 bases). The CDR3 totals 15 residues. Germline V CDR1 and CDR2: SNHLY, FYNNEI. Trimming shortened V by 6 bases and J by 2 bases, and 16 bases separated the two germline ends. Together with reference TRBV2 and TRBJ1-2, the CDR3 gives the full variable domain: EPEVTQTPSHQVTQMGQEVILRCVPISNHLYFYWYRQILGQKVEFLVSFYNNEISEKSEIFDDQFSVERPDGSNFTLKIRSTKLEDSAMYFCASRLDRNLNYGYTFGSGTRLTVV.

A single count supports this clone. The chain couples TRBV7-2 to TRBJ2-7, with 11 bases aligning to TRBD2. After removal of 0 bases from V and 4 bases from J, the junction contained 2 bases not matched to a gene. The CDR3 length is 15 residues. The germline V gene has CDR1 SGHTA and CDR2 FQGNSA. This CDR3 reads CASSLASSGGYEQYF. The DNA of the CDR3 is TGTGCCAGCAGCTTAGCCTCTAGCGGGGGGTACGAGCAGTACTTC.

The rearrangement joins TRBV24-1 to TRBJ2-7; D may be TRBD1 (5 bases). Deletions cut 2 bases from V and 2 bases from J, with 12 bases between. The CDR3 sequence is 15 residues long. Germline values: CDR1 KGHDR, CDR2 SFDVKD. CDR3 region: CATSDSTGRAYEQYF. The CDR3 DNA reads TGTGCCACCAGTGATTCCACAGGTAGAGCCTACGAGCAGTACTTC.

V is TRBV12-5 and J is TRBJ1-3; no clear D. Between the trimmed V and J ends, which lost 3 bases and 0 bases, there was a span of 12 bases. CDR1 is LGHNT, CDR2 FRNRAP, per germline. This CDR3 is 16 amino acids long. CDR3 in DNA: TGTGCTAGTGGTTTAGCGGTAGCCCTCTCTGGAAACACCATATATTTT. This encodes CASGLAVALSGNTIYF.

This clone was observed a handful of times. The rearrangement links TRBV6-5 to TRBJ1-5; no reliable D call. Germline loops: CDR1 MNHEY, CDR2 SVGAGI. With 7 bases removed from V and 3 bases from J, the gap between germline ends came to 10 bases. This CDR3 has 13 residues. CDR3 loop: CASMRELNQPQHF. CDR3 in DNA: TGTGCCAGCATGCGGGAACTCAATCAGCCCCAGCATTTT.

This clone has only one observation. This chain's CDR3 is CASQYSPTNEKLFF. In DNA form, the CDR3 reads TGTGCCAGCCAATACAGTCCAACTAATGAAAAACTGTTTTTT. The chain combines TRBV6-6 with TRBJ1-4; no definite D call. V dropped 8 bases and J dropped 0 bases, with 10 bases sitting between them. Germline lookup yields CDR1 MNHNY and CDR2 SVGAGI (reference sequence). The CDR3 contains 14 residues.

V usage is TRBV4-1 and J usage is TRBJ2-5, with D uncertain. Trimming took 1 base from V and 4 from J, leaving 13 bases between them. Germline CDR1 is MGHRA and CDR2 is YSYEKL. The CDR3 spans 15 residues. The CDR3 loop is CASSQVETRAETQYF. CDR3 nucleotides: TGCGCCAGCAGCCAAGTCGAGACTCGCGCAGAGACCCAGTACTTC.

The V call is TRBV5-1, the J call TRBJ2-2; 12 nucleotides agree with TRBD2. Germline CDR1 and CDR2: SGHRS and YFSETQ. J was trimmed by 5 bases and V by 3 bases; bases with no gene match: 5. The CDR3 is 16 residues long. The CDR3 region is CASSSGLAGNTGELFF. CDR3 bases: TGCGCCAGCAGCTCAGGACTAGCGGGAAATACCGGGGAGCTGTTTTTT.

This clone was seen more than once but under ten times. The gene calls are TRBV5-1 and TRBJ1-6; 8 bases fit TRBD1. The CDR3 is 18 residues long. J lost 1 base, V lost 4 bases, and 10 bases had no gene match. Per germline, CDR1 SGHRS and CDR2 YFSETQ. The CDR3 DNA follows: TGCGCCAGCAGCGACCGGACAGGGATAAGTTCCTATAATTCACCCCTCCACTTT. Its protein product is CASSDRTGISSYNSPLHF.

As DNA, the CDR3 is TGTGCCATCAGTGACCCTACCCAGGGGGCCGAGCAGTACTTC. This codes for CAISDPTQGAEQYF. The rearrangement joins TRBV10-3 to TRBJ2-7, with TRBD1 matching 8 bases. Germline V lookup: CDR1 ENHRY, CDR2 SYGVKD. This CDR3 comprises 14 residues. J lost 6 bases, V lost 3 bases, and 7 bases had no gene match.

Here the CDR3 reads CASSGQGFTDTQYF. In DNA form, the CDR3 reads TGTGCCAGCAGTGGACAGGGGTTCACAGATACGCAGTATTTT. The V and J genes are TRBV2 and TRBJ2-3; TRBD1 aligns across 8 bases. The CDR3 covers 14 residues. Germline values: CDR1 SNHLY, CDR2 FYNNEI. V dropped 4 bases and J dropped 2; count of bases not matched to a gene: 2.

The chain combines TRBV5-1 with TRBJ2-1; the match to TRBD2 covers 11 bases. Germline V gives CDR1 SGHRS, CDR2 YFSETQ. The length of the CDR3 is 15 residues. The junction had 9 bases not matched to a gene; V was cut back by 4 bases and J by 9 bases. The CDR3 loop reads CASSEIAGGPGEQFF. The DNA for the CDR3 is TGCGCCAGCAGCGAGATAGCGGGGGGGCCCGGTGAGCAGTTCTTC.

V and J are TRBV24-1 and TRBJ1-2; perhaps TRBD1 as D (6 bases). The ends were cut back, 6 bases at V and 0 bases at J, with 13 bases in the middle. This CDR3 is 15 amino acids long. Germline V gene data show CDR1 as KGHDR and CDR2 as SFDVKD. The CDR3 is CATSPGTLANYGYTF. DNA of the CDR3: TGTGCCACCAGTCCCGGGACACTGGCTAACTATGGCTACACCTTC.

The chain employs TRBV6-5 and TRBJ1-1, with TRBD1 matching over 8 bases. V lost 9 bases to trimming and J lost 3 bases; unmatched junction nucleotides: 6. This CDR3 is 13 amino acids long. CDR1 is MNHEY, CDR2 SVGAGI, per germline. CDR3 amino acids: CASQLDRDTEAFF. The DNA of the CDR3 is TGTGCCAGTCAGTTGGACAGGGACACTGAAGCTTTCTTT.

This clone was observed at least ten times. V usage is TRBV6-5 and J usage is TRBJ1-2; D might be TRBD1 (6 bases). With 6 bases removed from V and 0 bases from J, the gap between germline ends came to 14 bases. Germline CDR1 is MNHEY and CDR2 is SVGAGI. This CDR3 spans 15 amino acids. In nucleotides, the CDR3 is TGTGCCAGCAGCCTACAGGGTGGGCCTAACTATGGCTACACCTTC. This codes for CASSLQGGPNYGYTF.

This sequence joins TRBV19 and TRBJ2-7; D remains unclear. CDR3 size: 13 residues. Trimming took 0 bases from V and 2 from J, leaving 5 bases between them. In germline, CDR1 is LNHDA, CDR2 SQIVND (reference sequence). The DNA of the CDR3 is TGTGCCAGTAGTATAGAACTAACCTACGAGCAGTACTTC. This sequence encodes CASSIELTYEQYF. Drawing the rest from reference TRBV19 and TRBJ2-7, the complete variable domain is DGGITQSPKYLFRKEGQNVTLSCEQNLNHDAMYWYRQDPGQGLRLIYYSQIVNDFQKGDIAEGYSVSREKKESFPLTVTSAQKNPTAFYLCASSIELTYEQYFGPGTRLTVT.

The J gene is TRBJ2-7, the V gene TRBV12-3 or TRBV12-4; a possible D gene is TRBD1 (7 bases). V lost 10 bases and J 4 bases, leaving 17 bases between the germline ends. The CDR3 has 13 amino acids. CDR3 DNA sequence: TGTGCCAACAGCAGGGGGGCTGCTTACGAGCAGTACTTC. Translated, it gives CANSRGAAYEQYF.